This T cell receptor beta chain emerged from a study of cytomegalovirus exposure and HLA in healthy donors. Details on this clone: Its antigen is unknown.

Whole-study results and caveats: V segments that were indistinguishable, TRBV6-2 and TRBV6-3 among them, were omitted from analysis.

Germline V CDR1 and CDR2: MDHEN, SYDVKM. CDR3 length equals 15 residues. V was shortened by 5 bases and J by 2 bases, with 15 bases between the two germline ends. The PCR made use of 60 Vbeta and 13 Jbeta primers. Profiled with immunoSEQ multiplex PCR; TCRdb holds only in-frame clones, not every one. The table shows about 160,000 clones, with around 80% occurring only once. This TCR derives from a male donor in good health and CMV-seropositive. The chain has TRBV28 and TRBJ1-2; D possibly corresponds to TRBD1 (6 bases). Material for sequencing was PBMCs. The CDR3 region is CASSLGGQLNYGYTF. As DNA, the CDR3 is TGTGCCAGCAGTCTAGGCGGACAGCTCAACTATGGCTACACCTTC.